This T cell receptor (beta chain) was profiled in a study of radiotherapy plus CTLA-4 blockade in lung cancer. On the study more broadly: Among all patients, about 19% showed objective responses, while roughly 28% had disease control.

The CDR3 is made up of 14 amino acids. Trimming removed 4 bases at V and 6 bases at J, with 15 bases between. CDR1 is SGHRS, CDR2 YFSETQ, per germline. Points from the study as a whole: Dynamics of early blood T cell clones, together with interferon-beta, were reportedly the best predictors of response. There was expansion of tumor-derived TCR clones in blood after radiotherapy plus ipilimumab.

Remarks on this clone: Its target is not known.

Those with chemo-refractory metastatic non-small-cell lung cancer were treated with focal radiation combined with CTLA-4 blockade using ipilimumab. Assay: immunoSEQ multiplex PCR; the TCRdb copy retains only in-frame clones and omits some. The repertoire holds about 13,000 clones, with about 89% as singletons. The sequencing here drew on peripheral blood, taken from a patient treated with radiotherapy plus ipilimumab. The chain employs TRBV5-1 and TRBJ2-3, with D possibly being TRBD2 (6 bases). This TCR was sampled from a human donor with non-small cell lung cancer that progressed on radiotherapy plus ipilimumab. Some clones in this sample may be carry-over from other donors' samples. CDR3 DNA sequence: TGCGCCAGCAGCGGAGGGGCGCGCCATGATACGCAGTATTTT. It specifies CASSGGARHDTQYF. Combining the CDR3 with reference TRBV5-1 and TRBJ2-3 gives the whole variable domain KAGVTQTPRYLIKTRGQQVTLSCSPISGHRSVSWYQQTPGQGLQFLFEYFSETQRNKGNFPGRFSGRQFSNSRSEMNVSTLELGDSALYLCASSGGARHDTQYFGPGTRLTVL.